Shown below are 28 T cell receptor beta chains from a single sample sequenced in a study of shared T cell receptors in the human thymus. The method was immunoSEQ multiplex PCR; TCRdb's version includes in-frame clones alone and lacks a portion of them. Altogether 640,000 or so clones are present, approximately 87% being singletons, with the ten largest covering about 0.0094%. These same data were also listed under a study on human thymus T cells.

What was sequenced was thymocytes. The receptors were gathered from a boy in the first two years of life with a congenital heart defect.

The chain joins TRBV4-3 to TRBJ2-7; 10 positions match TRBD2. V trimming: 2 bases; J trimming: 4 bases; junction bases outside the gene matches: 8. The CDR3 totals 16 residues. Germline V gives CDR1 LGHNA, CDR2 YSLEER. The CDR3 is CASSQSGAGGLYEQYF. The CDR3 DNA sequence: TGCGCCAGCAGCCAATCGGGAGCGGGAGGGTTATACGAGCAGTACTTC.

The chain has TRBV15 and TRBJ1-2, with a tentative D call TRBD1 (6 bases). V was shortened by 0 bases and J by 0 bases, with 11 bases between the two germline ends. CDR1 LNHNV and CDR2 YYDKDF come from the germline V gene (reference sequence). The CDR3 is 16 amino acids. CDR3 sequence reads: CATSRDRTVSNYGYTF. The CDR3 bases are TGTGCCACCAGCAGAGATCGGACAGTATCTAACTATGGCTACACCTTC.

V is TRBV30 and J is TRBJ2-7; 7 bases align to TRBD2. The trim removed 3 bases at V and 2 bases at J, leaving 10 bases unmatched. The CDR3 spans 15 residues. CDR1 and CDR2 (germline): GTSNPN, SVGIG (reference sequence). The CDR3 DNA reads TGTGCCTGGAGGGCAGAAGCGGGAAGCACCTACGAGCAGTACTTC. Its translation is CAWRAEAGSTYEQYF.

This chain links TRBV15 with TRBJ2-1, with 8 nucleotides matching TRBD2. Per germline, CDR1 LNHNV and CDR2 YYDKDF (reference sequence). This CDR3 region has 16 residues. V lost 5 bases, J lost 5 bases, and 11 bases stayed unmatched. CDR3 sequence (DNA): TGTGCCACCAGCGAGGGGGGACTAGGGAAACACAATGAGCAGTTCTTC. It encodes CATSEGGLGKHNEQFF.

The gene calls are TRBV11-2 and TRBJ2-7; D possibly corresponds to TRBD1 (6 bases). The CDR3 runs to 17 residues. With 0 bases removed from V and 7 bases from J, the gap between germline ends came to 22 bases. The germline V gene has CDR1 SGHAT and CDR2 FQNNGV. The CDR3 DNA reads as TGTGCCAGCAGCTTAGATAACGAGGACAGCAGTTTGCGGGAGCAGTACTTC. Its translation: CASSLDNEDSSLREQYF.

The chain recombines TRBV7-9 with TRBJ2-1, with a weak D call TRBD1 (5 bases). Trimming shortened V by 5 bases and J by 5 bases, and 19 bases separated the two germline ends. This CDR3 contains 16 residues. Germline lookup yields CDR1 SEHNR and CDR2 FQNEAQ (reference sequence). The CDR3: CASSLIGQDFHNEQFF. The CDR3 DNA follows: TGTGCCAGCAGCCTTATAGGACAAGACTTCCACAATGAGCAGTTCTTC.

The CDR3: CATSRVQGAKPTMGYTF. CDR3 DNA: TGTGCCACCAGCAGAGTCCAGGGCGCGAAACCTACAATGGGCTACACCTTC. The chain carries TRBV15 and TRBJ1-2; D is perhaps TRBD1 (5 bases). Per germline, CDR1 LNHNV and CDR2 YYDKDF (reference sequence). V was cut by 1 base and J by 8 bases, with 23 bases left in between. This CDR3 is built from 17 residues.

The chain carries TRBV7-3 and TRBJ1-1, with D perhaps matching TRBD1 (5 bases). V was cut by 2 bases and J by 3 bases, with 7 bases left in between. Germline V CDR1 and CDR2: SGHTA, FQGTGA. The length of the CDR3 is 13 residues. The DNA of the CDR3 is TGTGCCAGCAGCTTACAGGGCGACACTGAAGCTTTCTTT. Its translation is CASSLQGDTEAFF.

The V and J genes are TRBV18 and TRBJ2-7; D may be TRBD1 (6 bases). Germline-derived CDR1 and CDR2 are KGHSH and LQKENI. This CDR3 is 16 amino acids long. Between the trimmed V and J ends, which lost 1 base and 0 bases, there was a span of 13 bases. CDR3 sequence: CASSPLAQGSSYEQYF. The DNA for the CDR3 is TGTGCCAGCTCACCACTAGCACAGGGAAGCTCCTACGAGCAGTACTTC.

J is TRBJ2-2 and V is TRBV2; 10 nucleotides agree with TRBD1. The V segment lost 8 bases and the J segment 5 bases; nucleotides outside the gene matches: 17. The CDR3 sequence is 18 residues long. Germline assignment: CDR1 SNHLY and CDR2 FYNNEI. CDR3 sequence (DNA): TGTGCCAGCCATCACTTACTCCGGGACAGGGGTCCGACCGGGGAGCTGTTTTTT. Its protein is CASHHLLRDRGPTGELFF.

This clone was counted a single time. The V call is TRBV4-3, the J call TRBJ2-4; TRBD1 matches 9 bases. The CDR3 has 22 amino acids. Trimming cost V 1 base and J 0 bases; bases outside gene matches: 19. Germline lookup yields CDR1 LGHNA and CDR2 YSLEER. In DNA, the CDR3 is TGCGCCAGCAGCCAAGTGTGTTGTACAGGGGGCCCCCCGACGCGAGCCAAAAACATTCAGTACTTC. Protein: CASSQVCCTGGPPTRAKNIQYF.

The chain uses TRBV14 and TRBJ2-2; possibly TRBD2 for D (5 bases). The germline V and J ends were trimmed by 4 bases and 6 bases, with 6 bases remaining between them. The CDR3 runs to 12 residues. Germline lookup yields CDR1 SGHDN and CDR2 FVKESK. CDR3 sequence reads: CASSPGAGELFF. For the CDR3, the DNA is TGTGCCAGCAGCCCCGGGGCCGGGGAGCTGTTTTTT. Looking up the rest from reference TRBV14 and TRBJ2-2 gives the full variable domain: EAGVTQFPSHSVIEKGQTVTLRCDPISGHDNLYWYRRVMGKEIKFLLHFVKESKQDESGMPNNRFLAERTGGTYSTLKVQPAELEDSGVYFCASSPGAGELFFGEGSRLTVL.

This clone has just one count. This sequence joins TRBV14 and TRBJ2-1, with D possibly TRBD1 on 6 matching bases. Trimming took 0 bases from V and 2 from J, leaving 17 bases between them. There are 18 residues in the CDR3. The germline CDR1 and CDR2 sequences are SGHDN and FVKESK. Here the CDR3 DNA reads TGTGCCAGCAGCCAAGATAGAAGGGGGACCATGACCTACAATGAGCAGTTCTTC. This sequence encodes CASSQDRRGTMTYNEQFF.

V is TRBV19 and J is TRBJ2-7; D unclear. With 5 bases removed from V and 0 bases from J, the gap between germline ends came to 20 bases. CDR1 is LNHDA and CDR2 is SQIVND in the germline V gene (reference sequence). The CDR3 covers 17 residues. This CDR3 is CASSPSPAESSSYEQYF. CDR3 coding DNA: TGTGCCAGTAGTCCCTCCCCCGCGGAAAGCAGCTCCTACGAGCAGTACTTC.

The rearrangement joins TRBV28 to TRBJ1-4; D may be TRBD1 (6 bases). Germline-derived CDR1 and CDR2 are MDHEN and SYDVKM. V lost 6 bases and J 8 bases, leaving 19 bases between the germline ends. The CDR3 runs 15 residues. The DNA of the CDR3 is TGTGCCAGCAGCCCAGGACAGCTAGAGACCGAAAAACTGTTTTTT. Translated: CASSPGQLETEKLFF. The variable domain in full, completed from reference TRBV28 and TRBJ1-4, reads DVKVTQSSRYLVKRTGEKVFLECVQDMDHENMFWYRQDPGLGLRLIYFSYDVKMKEKGDIPEGYSVSREKKERFSLILESASTNQTSMYLCASSPGQLETEKLFFGSGTQLSVL.

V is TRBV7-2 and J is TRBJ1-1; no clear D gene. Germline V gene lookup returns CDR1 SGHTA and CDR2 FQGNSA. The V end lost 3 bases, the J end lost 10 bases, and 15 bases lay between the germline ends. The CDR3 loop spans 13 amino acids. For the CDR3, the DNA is TGTGCCAGCAGCTTCTCCGGAGGTCCGAGAGCTTTCTTT. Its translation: CASSFSGGPRAFF. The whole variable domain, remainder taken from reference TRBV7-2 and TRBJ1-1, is GAGVSQSPSNKVTEKGKDVELRCDPISGHTALYWYRQSLGQGLEFLIYFQGNSAPDKSGLPSDRFSAERTGGSVSTLTIQRTQQEDSAVYLCASSFSGGPRAFFGQGTRLTVV.

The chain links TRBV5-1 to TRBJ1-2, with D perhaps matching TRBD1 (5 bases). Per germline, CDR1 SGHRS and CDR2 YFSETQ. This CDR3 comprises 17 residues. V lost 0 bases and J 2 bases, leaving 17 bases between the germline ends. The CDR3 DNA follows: TGCGCCAGCAGCTTGGACTTTTGGGCAGGGCCCAACTATGGCTACACCTTC. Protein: CASSLDFWAGPNYGYTF.

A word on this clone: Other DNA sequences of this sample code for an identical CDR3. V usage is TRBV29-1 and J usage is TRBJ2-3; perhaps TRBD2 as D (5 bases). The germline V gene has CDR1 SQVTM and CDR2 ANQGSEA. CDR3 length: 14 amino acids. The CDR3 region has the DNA TGCAGTGTTCCTCCACGGACTAGCACAGATACGCAGTATTTT. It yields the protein CSVPPRTSTDTQYF.

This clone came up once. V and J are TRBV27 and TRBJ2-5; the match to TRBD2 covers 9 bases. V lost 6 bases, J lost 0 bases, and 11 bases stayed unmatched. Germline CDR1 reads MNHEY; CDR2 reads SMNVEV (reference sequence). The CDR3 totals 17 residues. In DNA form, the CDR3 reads TGTGCCAGCAGCCGAGCGGCGGGAGGGCTCCACCAAGAGACCCAGTACTTC. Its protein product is CASSRAAGGLHQETQYF.

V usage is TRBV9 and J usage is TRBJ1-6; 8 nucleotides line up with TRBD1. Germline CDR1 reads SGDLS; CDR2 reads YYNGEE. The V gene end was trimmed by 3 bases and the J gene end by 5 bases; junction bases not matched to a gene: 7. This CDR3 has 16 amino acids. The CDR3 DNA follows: TGTGCCAGCAGCGCTATCCCGGACAGGGATAATTCACCCCTCCACTTT. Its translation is CASSAIPDRDNSPLHF.

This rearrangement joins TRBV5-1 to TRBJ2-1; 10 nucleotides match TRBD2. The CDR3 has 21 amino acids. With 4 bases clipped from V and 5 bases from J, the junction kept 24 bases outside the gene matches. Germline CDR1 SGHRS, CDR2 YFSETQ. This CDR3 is CASSQNGASRASGGPDNEQFF. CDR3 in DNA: TGCGCCAGCAGCCAAAATGGTGCGTCTCGGGCTAGCGGGGGCCCAGACAATGAGCAGTTCTTC.

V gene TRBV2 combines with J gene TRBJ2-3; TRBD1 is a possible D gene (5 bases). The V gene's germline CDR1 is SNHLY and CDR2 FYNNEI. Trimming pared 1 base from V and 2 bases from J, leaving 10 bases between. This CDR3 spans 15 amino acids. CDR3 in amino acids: CASSEGTRITDTQYF. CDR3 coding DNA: TGTGCCAGCAGTGAAGGGACAAGAATCACAGATACGCAGTATTTT.

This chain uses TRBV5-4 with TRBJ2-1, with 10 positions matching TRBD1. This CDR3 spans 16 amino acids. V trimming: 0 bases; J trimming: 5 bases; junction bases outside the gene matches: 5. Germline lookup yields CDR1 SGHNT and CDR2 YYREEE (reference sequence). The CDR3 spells CASSLGGTGVHNEQFF. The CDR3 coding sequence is TGTGCCAGCAGCTTGGGTGGGACAGGGGTCCACAATGAGCAGTTCTTC. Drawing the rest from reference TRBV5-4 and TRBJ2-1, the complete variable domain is ETGVTQSPTHLIKTRGQQVTLRCSSQSGHNTVSWYQQALGQGPQFIFQYYREEENGRGNFPPRFSGLQFPNYSSELNVNALELDDSALYLCASSLGGTGVHNEQFFGPGTRLTVL.

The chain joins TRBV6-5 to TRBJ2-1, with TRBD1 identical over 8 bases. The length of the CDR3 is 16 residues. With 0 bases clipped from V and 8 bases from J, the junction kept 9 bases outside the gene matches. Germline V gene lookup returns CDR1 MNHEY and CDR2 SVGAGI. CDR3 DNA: TGTGCCAGCAGTTACTCGAGAGGACAGGGTCGCCATGAGCAGTTCTTC. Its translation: CASSYSRGQGRHEQFF.

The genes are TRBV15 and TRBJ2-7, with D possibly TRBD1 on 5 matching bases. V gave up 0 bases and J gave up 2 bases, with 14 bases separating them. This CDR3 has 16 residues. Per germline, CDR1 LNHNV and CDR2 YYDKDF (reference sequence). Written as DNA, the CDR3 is TGTGCCACCAGCAGAGATCCCACAGGTCCTACCTACGAGCAGTACTTC. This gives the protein CATSRDPTGPTYEQYF.

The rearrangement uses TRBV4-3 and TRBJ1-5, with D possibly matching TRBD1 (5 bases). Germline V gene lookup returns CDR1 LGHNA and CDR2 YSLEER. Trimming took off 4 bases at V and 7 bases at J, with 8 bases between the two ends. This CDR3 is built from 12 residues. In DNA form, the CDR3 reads TGCGCCAGCAGCCTCCAGGGACAGCCCCAGCATTTT. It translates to CASSLQGQPQHF.

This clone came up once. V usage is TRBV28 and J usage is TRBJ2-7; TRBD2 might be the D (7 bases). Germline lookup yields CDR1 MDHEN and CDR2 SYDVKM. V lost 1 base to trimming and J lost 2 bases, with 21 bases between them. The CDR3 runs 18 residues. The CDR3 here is CASSLSPPEGGHTYEQYF. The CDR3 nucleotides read TGTGCCAGCAGTTTATCCCCCCCCGAGGGGGGGCACACCTACGAGCAGTACTTC. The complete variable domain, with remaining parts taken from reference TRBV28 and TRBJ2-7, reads DVKVTQSSRYLVKRTGEKVFLECVQDMDHENMFWYRQDPGLGLRLIYFSYDVKMKEKGDIPEGYSVSREKKERFSLILESASTNQTSMYLCASSLSPPEGGHTYEQYFGPGTRLTVT.

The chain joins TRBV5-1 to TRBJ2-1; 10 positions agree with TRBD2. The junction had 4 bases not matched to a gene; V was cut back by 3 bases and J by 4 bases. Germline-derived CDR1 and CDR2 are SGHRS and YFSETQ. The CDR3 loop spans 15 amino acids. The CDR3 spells CASSSPSGGYNEQFF. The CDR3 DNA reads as TGCGCCAGCAGCTCCCCTAGCGGGGGTTACAATGAGCAGTTCTTC.